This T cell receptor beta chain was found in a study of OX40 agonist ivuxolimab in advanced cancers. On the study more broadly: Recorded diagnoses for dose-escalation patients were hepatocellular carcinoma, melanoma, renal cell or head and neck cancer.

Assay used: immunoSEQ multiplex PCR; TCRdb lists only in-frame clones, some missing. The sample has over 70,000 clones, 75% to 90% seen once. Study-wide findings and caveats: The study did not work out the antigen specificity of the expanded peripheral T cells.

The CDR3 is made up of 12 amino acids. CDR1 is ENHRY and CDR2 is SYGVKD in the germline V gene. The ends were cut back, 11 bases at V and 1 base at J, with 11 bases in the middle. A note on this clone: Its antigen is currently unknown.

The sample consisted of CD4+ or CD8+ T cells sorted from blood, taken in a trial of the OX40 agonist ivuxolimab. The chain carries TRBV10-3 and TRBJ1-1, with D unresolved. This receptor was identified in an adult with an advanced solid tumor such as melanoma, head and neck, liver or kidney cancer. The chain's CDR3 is CAVSSGNTEAFF. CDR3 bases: TGTGCCGTATCCTCAGGGAACACTGAAGCTTTCTTT.